The clone carrying this T cell receptor (beta chain) was observed once. Method: immunoSEQ multiplex PCR; TCRdb's copy keeps in-frame clones and lacks some. Counted here are fewer than 300,000 clones, 75% to 95% occurring once; the ten biggest clones make up about 2.5%. This entry comes from a study of blood T cell repertoires in COVID-19. CDR3 length: 13 residues. Germline V CDR1 and CDR2: LNHDA, SQIVND (reference sequence). V lost 5 bases to trimming and J lost 5 bases, with 13 bases between them. This TCR was sampled from a person under 30 with COVID-19, enrolled during active disease. The chain joins TRBV19 to TRBJ2-7; a possible D gene is TRBD1 (5 bases). Sequenced: peripheral blood. The DNA for the CDR3 is TGTGCCAGTAGTTTGGACAATGTCAACGAGCAGTACTTC. As protein: CASSLDNVNEQYF.